This T cell receptor (beta chain) was sequenced for a study of blood T cells in healthy people across ages. The CDR3 loop spans 16 amino acids. Germline V gene data show CDR1 as SGDLS and CDR2 as YYNGEE. V was shortened by 0 bases and J by 2 bases, with 14 bases between the two germline ends. Study observations and caveats: Diversity figures derived from one million T cells were judged to underestimate the true value.

Regarding this clonotype: The target antigen is unknown.

A second PCR, run for about 6 to 11 cycles, used a sample-barcoded 5' primer plus a J-beta primer mix. TCRdb reanalysed the 5' RACE reads using MiXCR and keeps one entry per CDR3 protein. Among more than 1 million distinct CDR3 sequences listed, around 43% were seen once. The sequence was collected from a woman aged 60 to 75 in good health. This chain links TRBV9 with TRBJ2-5; D could derive from TRBD1 or TRBD2 (5 bases each). Sequenced input: blood. The CDR3 reads CASSVGSGDAQETQYF. The CDR3 DNA reads TGTGCCAGCAGCGTAGGCTCTGGGGACGCTCAAGAGACCCAGTACTTC.